This TCR beta chain emerged from a study of patients and donors after allogeneic stem cell transplantation. The germline V gene encodes CDR1 DFQATT and CDR2 SNEGSKA (reference sequence). V was cut by 0 bases and J by 4 bases, with 12 bases left in between. The CDR3 is 15 residues long. TCRdb re-analysed the RT-PCR reads in MiXCR, keeping a single row per CDR3 protein. The table lists 920,000 or so distinct CDR3 sequences, around 17% of them singletons. The receptor was isolated from a human donor who was either an allogeneic HSCT recipient or a stem cell or donor lymphocyte infusion donor (not recorded which). It is not recorded whose cells these are; they may come from a transplant donor. Sequencing input: blood, either unsorted or a sorted T cell fraction (not recorded which). The V and J genes are TRBV20-1 and TRBJ2-2; D is ambiguous. The CDR3 sequence: CSARDEEISTGELFF. CDR3 sequence (DNA): TGCAGTGCTAGAGATGAGGAGATTTCCACCGGGGAGCTGTTTTTT.